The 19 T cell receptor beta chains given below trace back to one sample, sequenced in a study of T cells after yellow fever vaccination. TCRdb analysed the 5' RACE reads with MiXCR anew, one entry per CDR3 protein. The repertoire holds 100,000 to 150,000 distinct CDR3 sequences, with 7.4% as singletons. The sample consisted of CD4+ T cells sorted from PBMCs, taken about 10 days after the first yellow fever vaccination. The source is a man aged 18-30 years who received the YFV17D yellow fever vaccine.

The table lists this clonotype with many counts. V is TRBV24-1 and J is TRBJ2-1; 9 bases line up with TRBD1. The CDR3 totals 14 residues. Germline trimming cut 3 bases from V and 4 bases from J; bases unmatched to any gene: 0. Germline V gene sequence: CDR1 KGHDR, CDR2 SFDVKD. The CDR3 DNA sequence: TGTGCCACCAGTGATGGGACAGGGTACAATGAGCAGTTCTTC. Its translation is CATSDGTGYNEQFF.

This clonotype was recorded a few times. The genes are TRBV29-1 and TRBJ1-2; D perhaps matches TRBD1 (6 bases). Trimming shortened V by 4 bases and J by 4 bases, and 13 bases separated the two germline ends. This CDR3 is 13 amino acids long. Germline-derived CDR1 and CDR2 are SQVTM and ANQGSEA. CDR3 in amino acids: CSVVADSFYGYTF. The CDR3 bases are TGCAGCGTTGTGGCGGACAGTTTCTATGGCTACACCTTC.

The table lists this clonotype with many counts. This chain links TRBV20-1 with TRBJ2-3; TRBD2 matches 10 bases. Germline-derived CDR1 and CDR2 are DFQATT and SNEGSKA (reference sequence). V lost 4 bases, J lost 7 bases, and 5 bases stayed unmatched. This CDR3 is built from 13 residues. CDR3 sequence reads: CSAISGGAYTQYF. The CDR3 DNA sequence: TGCAGTGCTATAAGCGGGGGGGCTTATACGCAGTATTTT.

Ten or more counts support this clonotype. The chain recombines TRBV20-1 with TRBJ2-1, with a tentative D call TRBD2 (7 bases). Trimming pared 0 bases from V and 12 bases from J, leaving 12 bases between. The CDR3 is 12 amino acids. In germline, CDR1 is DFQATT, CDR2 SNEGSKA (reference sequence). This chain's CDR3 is CSARDGGAGQFF. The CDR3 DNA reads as TGCAGTGCTAGAGATGGGGGGGCAGGGCAGTTCTTC.

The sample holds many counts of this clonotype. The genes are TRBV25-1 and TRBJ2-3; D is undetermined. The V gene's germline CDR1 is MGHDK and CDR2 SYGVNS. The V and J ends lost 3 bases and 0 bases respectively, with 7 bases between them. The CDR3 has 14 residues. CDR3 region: CASSDRPSTDTQYF. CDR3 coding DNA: TGTGCCAGCAGTGATCGGCCTAGCACAGATACGCAGTATTTT.

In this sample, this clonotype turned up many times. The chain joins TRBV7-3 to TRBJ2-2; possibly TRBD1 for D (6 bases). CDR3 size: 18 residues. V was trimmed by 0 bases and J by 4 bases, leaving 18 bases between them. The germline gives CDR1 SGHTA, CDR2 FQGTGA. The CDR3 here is CASSLTGPEQGSTGELFF. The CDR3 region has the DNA TGTGCCAGCAGCTTAACAGGGCCGGAACAGGGCTCCACCGGGGAGCTGTTTTTT.

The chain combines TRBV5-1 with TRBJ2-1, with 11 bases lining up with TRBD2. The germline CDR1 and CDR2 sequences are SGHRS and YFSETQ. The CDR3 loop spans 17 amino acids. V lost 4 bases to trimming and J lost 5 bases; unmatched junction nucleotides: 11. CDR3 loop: CASSLARLAGGHNEQFF. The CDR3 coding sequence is TGCGCCAGCAGCCTGGCCCGTCTAGCGGGGGGCCACAATGAGCAGTTCTTC.

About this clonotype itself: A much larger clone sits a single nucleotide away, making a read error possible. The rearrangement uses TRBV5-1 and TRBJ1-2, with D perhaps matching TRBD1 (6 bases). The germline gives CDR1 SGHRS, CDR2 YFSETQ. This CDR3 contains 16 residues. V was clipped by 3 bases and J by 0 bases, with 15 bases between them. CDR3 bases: TGCGCCAGCAGCTCAGCCGGGACAACAGCTAACTATGGCTACACCTTC. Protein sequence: CASSSAGTTANYGYTF.

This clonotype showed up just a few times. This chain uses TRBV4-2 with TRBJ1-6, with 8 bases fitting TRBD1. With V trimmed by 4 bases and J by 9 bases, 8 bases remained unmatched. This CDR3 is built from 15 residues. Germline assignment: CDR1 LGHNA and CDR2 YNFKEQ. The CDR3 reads CASSRGQGEASPLHF. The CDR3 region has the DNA TGTGCCAGCAGCCGAGGACAGGGCGAGGCTTCACCCCTCCACTTT.

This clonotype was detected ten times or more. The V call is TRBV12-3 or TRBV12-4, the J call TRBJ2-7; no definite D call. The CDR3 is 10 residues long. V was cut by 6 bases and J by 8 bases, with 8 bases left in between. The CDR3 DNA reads TGTGCCAGCAGAGGAGAAAAGCAGTACTTC. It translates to CASRGEKQYF.

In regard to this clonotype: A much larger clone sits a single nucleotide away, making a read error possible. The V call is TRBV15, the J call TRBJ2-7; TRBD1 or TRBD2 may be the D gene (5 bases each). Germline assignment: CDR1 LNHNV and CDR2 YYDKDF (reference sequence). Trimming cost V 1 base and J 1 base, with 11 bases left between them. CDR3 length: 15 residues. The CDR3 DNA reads TGTGCCACCAGCAGAGGAGGGGTGGGTTCCTACGAGCAGTACGTC. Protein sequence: CATSRGGVGSYEQYV.

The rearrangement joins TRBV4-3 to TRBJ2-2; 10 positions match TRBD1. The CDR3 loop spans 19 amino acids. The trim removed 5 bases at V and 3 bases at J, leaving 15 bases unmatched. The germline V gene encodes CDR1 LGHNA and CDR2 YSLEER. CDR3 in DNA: TGCGCCAGCAGCTATATACCTTTTGGACAGGGGGGGGACACCGGGGAGCTGTTTTTT. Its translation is CASSYIPFGQGGDTGELFF.

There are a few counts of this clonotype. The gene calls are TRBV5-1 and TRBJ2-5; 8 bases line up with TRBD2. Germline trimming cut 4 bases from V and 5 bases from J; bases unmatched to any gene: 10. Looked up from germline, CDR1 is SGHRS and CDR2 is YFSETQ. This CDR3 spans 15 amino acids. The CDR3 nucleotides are TGCGCCAGCAGCAGAACCGGGACTAGGGCGGAGACCCAGTACTTC. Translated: CASSRTGTRAETQYF.

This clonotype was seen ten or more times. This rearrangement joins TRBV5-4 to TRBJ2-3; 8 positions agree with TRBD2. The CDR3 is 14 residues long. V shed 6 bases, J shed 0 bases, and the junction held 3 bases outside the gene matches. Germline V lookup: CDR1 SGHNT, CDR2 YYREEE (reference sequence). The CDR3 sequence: CASTQRGSTDTQYF. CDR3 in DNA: TGTGCCAGCACCCAGCGGGGGAGCACAGATACGCAGTATTTT. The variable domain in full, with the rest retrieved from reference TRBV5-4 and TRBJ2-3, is ETGVTQSPTHLIKTRGQQVTLRCSSQSGHNTVSWYQQALGQGPQFIFQYYREEENGRGNFPPRFSGLQFPNYSSELNVNALELDDSALYLCASTQRGSTDTQYFGPGTRLTVL.

CDR3 sequence (DNA): TGTGCCAGCAGCATCAGTACTGGCACCGGGGAGCTGTTTTTT. Amino acids: CASSISTGTGELFF. This chain uses TRBV11-3 with TRBJ2-2; the D is unclear. Germline V gene lookup returns CDR1 SGHNT and CDR2 YENEEA. V gave up 5 bases and J gave up 4 bases, with 11 bases separating them. This CDR3 comprises 14 residues.

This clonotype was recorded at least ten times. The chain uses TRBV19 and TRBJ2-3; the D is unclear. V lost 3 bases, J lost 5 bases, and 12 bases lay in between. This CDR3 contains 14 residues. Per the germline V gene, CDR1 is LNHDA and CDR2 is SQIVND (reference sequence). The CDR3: CASSIGTVKDTQYF. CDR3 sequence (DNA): TGTGCCAGTAGTATTGGAACAGTGAAAGATACGCAGTATTTT. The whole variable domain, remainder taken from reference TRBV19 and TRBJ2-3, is DGGITQSPKYLFRKEGQNVTLSCEQNLNHDAMYWYRQDPGQGLRLIYYSQIVNDFQKGDIAEGYSVSREKKESFPLTVTSAQKNPTAFYLCASSIGTVKDTQYFGPGTRLTVL.

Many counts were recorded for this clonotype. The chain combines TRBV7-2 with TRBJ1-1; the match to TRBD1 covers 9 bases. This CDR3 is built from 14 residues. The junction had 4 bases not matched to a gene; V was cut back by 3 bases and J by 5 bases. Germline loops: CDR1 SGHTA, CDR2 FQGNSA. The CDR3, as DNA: TGTGCCAGCAGCTTTGGGACAGGGAGGACTGAAGCTTTCTTT. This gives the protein CASSFGTGRTEAFF.

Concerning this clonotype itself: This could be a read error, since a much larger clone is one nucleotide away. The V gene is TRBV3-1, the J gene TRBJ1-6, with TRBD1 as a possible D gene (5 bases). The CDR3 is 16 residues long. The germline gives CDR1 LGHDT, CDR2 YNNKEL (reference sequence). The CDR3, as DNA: TGTGCCAGCAGCCAAGCAGGAGTCAGGGATCATTCACCCCTCAACTTT. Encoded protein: CASSQAGVRDHSPLNF. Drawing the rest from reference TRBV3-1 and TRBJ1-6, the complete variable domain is DTAVSQTPKYLVTQMGNDKSIKCEQNLGHDTMYWYKQDSKKFLKIMFSYNNKELIINETVPNRFSPKSPDKAHLNLHINSLELGDSAVYFCASSQAGVRDHSPLNFGNGTRLTVT.

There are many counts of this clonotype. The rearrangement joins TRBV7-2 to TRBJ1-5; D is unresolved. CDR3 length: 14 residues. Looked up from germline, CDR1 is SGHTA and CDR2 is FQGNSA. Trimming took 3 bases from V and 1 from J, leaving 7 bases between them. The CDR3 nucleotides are TGTGCCAGCAGCTTTGCAGTGAGCAATCAGCCCCAGCATTTT. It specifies CASSFAVSNQPQHF.